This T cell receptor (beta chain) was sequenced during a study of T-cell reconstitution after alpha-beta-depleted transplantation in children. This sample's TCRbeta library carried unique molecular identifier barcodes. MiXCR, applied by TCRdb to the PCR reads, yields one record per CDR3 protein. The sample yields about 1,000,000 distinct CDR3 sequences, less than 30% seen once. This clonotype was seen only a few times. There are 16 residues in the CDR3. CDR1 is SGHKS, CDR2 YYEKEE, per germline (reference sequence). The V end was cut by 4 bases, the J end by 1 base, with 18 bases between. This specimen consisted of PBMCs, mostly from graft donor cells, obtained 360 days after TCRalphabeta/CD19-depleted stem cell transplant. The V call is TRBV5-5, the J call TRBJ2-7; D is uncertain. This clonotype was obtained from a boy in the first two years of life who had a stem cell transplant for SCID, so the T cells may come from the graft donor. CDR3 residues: CASSAVGAAKSYEQYF. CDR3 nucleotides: TGTGCCAGCAGCGCGGTTGGCGCAGCTAAGTCCTACGAGCAGTACTTC. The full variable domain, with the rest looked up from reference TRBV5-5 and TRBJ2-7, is DAGVTQSPTHLIKTRGQQVTLRCSPISGHKSVSWYQQVLGQGPQFIFQYYEKEERGRGNFPDRFSARQFPNYSSELNVNALLLGDSALYLCASSAVGAAKSYEQYFGPGTRLTVT.